The entry that follows covers one T cell receptor beta chain sequence. Its specificity is unknown. This sample was included in a study of long-term antiretroviral therapy in people with HIV. The assay, immunoSEQ v3.0, was run at survey level. Sequenced by immunoSEQ multiplex PCR; TCRdb stores in-frame clones only, minus some. The data contain 20,000 to 25,000 clones, under 90% of them singletons. Overall study findings and caveats: The ART regimens used between the mid-2000s and the late 2010s may be less effective than current ones.

The sequence was collected from a man in his forties with HIV. The sequences come from unsorted PBMCs, collected less than 2.5 years after starting antiretroviral therapy.

The CDR3 bases are TGTGCCAGCAGCCCCACTACAACACGATACGAGCAGTACTTC. Translated, it gives CASSPTTTRYEQYF. This chain joins TRBV9 and TRBJ2-7; D is unclear. Between the trimmed V and J ends, which lost 4 bases and 4 bases, there was a span of 15 bases. The length of the CDR3 is 14 residues. The germline gives CDR1 SGDLS, CDR2 YYNGEE. Drawing the rest from reference TRBV9 and TRBJ2-7, the complete variable domain is DSGVTQTPKHLITATGQRVTLRCSPRSGDLSVYWYQQSLDQGLQFLIQYYNGEERAKGNILERFSAQQFPDLHSELNLSSLELGDSALYFCASSPTTTRYEQYFGPGTRLTVT.